Presented here are 13 T cell receptor beta chains from one specimen sequenced in a study of blood T cell repertoires in COVID-19 (dated by TCRdb to 2018 to 2020). Libraries were made using the immunoSEQ multiplex PCR assay. The table was pulled from immuneACCESS by TCRdb, which kept in-frame rearrangements only. Such tables lose some clones; where checked, under half of the loss comes from unresolved V genes, and the rest has no known cause. The sample table lists around 83,000 clones, more than 75% of them with a count of one. The top ten constitute approximately 15% of the sample. Material: peripheral blood. The receptors here all came from a woman in her 70s with acute or convalescent COVID-19.

This clone was recorded a few times. The genes are TRBV7-2 and TRBJ1-1; a weak D match, TRBD1 (6 bases). V was pared by 0 bases and J by 6 bases, with 14 bases between. Germline assignment: CDR1 SGHTA and CDR2 FQGNSA. CDR3 length equals 15 residues. The CDR3 loop reads CASSLAGSGAAEAFF. In DNA form, the CDR3 reads TGTGCCAGCAGCTTAGCGGGGTCAGGGGCGGCTGAAGCTTTCTTT.

The chain is built from TRBV2 and TRBJ1-5; D might be TRBD1 (6 bases). V was cut by 3 bases and J by 6 bases, with 12 bases left in between. The CDR3 length is 14 residues. Germline values: CDR1 SNHLY, CDR2 FYNNEI. The CDR3 sequence: CASSDTGFFQPQHF. In nucleotides, the CDR3 is TGTGCCAGCAGTGACACAGGGTTTTTTCAGCCCCAGCATTTT.

J is TRBJ1-4 and V is TRBV7-6; TRBD1 matches 9 bases. Germline V CDR1 and CDR2: SGHVS, FNYEAQ. There are 17 residues in the CDR3. V was clipped by 5 bases and J by 8 bases; unmatched bases: 15. The CDR3 region is CASSPGTGRPSGEKLFF. The CDR3 DNA reads as TGTGCCAGCAGCCCCGGGACAGGGAGGCCCTCAGGGGAAAAACTGTTTTTT.

V usage is TRBV24-1 and J usage is TRBJ2-3; 13 bases line up with TRBD2. V gave up 0 bases and J gave up 4 bases; unmatched junction bases: 15. This CDR3 has 21 residues. Germline V gene sequence: CDR1 KGHDR, CDR2 SFDVKD. Here the CDR3 DNA reads TGTGCCACCAGTGATTTGCTGACTAGCGGGAGGCCCGCCGATAGCCCAGATACGCAGTATTTT. Residues: CATSDLLTSGRPADSPDTQYF.

The genes are TRBV4-3 and TRBJ1-1, with a weak D call TRBD1 (5 bases). This CDR3 comprises 15 residues. Between the trimmed V and J ends, which lost 0 bases and 0 bases, there was a span of 8 bases. CDR1 is LGHNA, CDR2 YSLEER, per germline. CDR3 DNA: TGCGCCAGCAGCCAAGATCCAGGGATGAACACTGAAGCTTTCTTT. Protein product: CASSQDPGMNTEAFF.

The V call is TRBV3-1 (or the pseudogene TRBV3-2), the J call TRBJ1-2, with 9 bases identical to TRBD1. Trimming took 4 bases from V and 4 from J; bases not matched to a gene: 7. CDR3 length: 15 residues. Germline loops: CDR1 LGHDT, CDR2 YNNKEL (reference sequence). In DNA, the CDR3 is TGTGCCAGCAGCCCCGGGACAGGGTCTTTCTATGGCTACACCTTC. It is translated as CASSPGTGSFYGYTF.

The CDR3 here is CASRFRAGANVLTF. CDR3 nucleotides: TGTGCCAGCAGGTTCAGGGCTGGGGCCAACGTCCTGACTTTC. The chain joins TRBV27 to TRBJ2-6; TRBD1 might be the D (5 bases). The CDR3 totals 14 residues. CDR1 is MNHEY, CDR2 SMNVEV, per germline (reference sequence). V was trimmed by 6 bases and J by 2 bases, leaving 8 bases between them.

This clone showed up just once. The chain joins TRBV18 to TRBJ1-1, with D possibly TRBD1 on 5 matching bases. Germline V gene sequence: CDR1 KGHSH, CDR2 LQKENI. The CDR3 runs to 12 residues. V was cut by 6 bases and J by 7 bases, with 12 bases left in between. CDR3 bases: TGTGCCAGCTCCCCGCGGACAAATGAAGCTTTCTTT. This sequence encodes CASSPRTNEAFF.

The V gene is TRBV28, the J gene TRBJ2-1; TRBD2 matches at 10 bases. This CDR3 contains 21 residues. V was pared by 3 bases and J by 7 bases, with 24 bases of the junction left unmatched. CDR1 MDHEN and CDR2 SYDVKM come from the germline V gene. The CDR3 is CASSFVGGKQGASGSWNEQFF. The CDR3 DNA reads as TGTGCCAGCAGTTTTGTCGGAGGGAAACAGGGAGCTAGCGGGAGTTGGAATGAGCAGTTCTTC.

This clone was seen more than once but under ten times. The J gene is TRBJ1-5, the V gene TRBV5-5; 9 nucleotides agree with TRBD1. Trimming at V came to 4 bases and at J to 7 bases, leaving 6 bases not matched to a gene. Looked up from germline, CDR1 is SGHKS and CDR2 is YYEKEE (reference sequence). CDR3 length equals 14 residues. CDR3 loop: CASSNRGPHQPQHF. The CDR3 coding sequence is TGTGCCAGCAGCAACAGGGGGCCCCACCAGCCCCAGCATTTT.

V and J are TRBV6-5 and TRBJ1-2; no definite D call. From germline, CDR1 is MNHEY and CDR2 SVGAGI. V was pared by 5 bases and J by 4 bases, with 14 bases between. This CDR3 has 14 amino acids. The CDR3 DNA sequence: TGTGCCAGCAGTCAATCCGGGGTTGCCTATGGCTACACCTTC. As protein: CASSQSGVAYGYTF.

The chain combines TRBV7-8 with TRBJ2-1; 11 bases fit TRBD2. This CDR3 has 17 amino acids. The V gene end was trimmed by 0 bases and the J gene end by 4 bases; junction bases not matched to a gene: 5. The germline CDR1 and CDR2 sequences are SGHVS and FQNEAQ. CDR3 nucleotides: TGTGCCAGCAGCTTAGCCCTTCTAGCGGGGGGTTACAATGAGCAGTTCTTC. It codes for CASSLALLAGGYNEQFF.

The J gene is TRBJ2-3, the V gene TRBV6-1, with 7 bases lining up with TRBD1. This CDR3 is 16 amino acids long. CDR1 is MNHNS and CDR2 is SASEGT in the germline V gene. Trimming removed 3 bases from V and 2 bases from J; junction bases left unmatched: 8. The CDR3 loop is CASSDWDRISTDTQYF. Written as DNA, the CDR3 is TGTGCCAGCAGTGATTGGGACAGAATATCCACAGATACGCAGTATTTT.